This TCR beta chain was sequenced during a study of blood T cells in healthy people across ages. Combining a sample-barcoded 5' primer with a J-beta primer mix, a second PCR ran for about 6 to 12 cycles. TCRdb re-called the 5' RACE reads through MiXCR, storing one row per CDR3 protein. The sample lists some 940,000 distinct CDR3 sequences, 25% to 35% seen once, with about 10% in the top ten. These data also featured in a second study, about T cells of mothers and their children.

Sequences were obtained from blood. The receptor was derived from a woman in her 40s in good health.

The CDR3 is CASSQGDNGLQETQFF. The CDR3 DNA follows: TGTGCCAGCAGCCAAGGGGACAACGGACTGCAAGAGACCCAGTTCTTC. The rearrangement uses TRBV3-1 and TRBJ2-1; TRBD1 might be the D (6 bases). The V gene lost 1 base and the J gene lost 13 bases, with 23 bases spanning the gap. CDR3 length: 16 residues. Germline CDR1 LGHDT, CDR2 YNNKEL (reference sequence).